This T cell receptor (beta chain) was recovered during a study of siplizumab effects on memory and regulatory T cells. Study-level findings and limits: To unstimulated subsets, only a minor fraction of alloreactive clones could be mapped. Apparently more diverse than memory cells, naive T cells also seemed major alloresponse contributors.

Assays captured 85,000 to 100,000 TCR templates per sample. Sequenced by immunoSEQ multiplex PCR; TCRdb stores in-frame clones only, minus some. Of some 97,000 clones in the sample, less than 95% were seen once. This clone was detected only once. No antigen is known for it. CDR1 and CDR2 (germline): SEHNR, FQNEAQ (reference sequence). V lost 1 base, J lost 2 bases, and 10 bases stayed unmatched. This CDR3 has 18 amino acids. Sequenced sample: non-Treg CD4+ T cells sorted from blood. The source is a human donor in good health. The chain links TRBV7-9 to TRBJ1-3; 8 nucleotides agree with TRBD1. In DNA, the CDR3 is TGTGCCAGCAGCTTAGGGACAGGGATAAGCGGGCCTGGAAACACCATATATTTT. Translated, it gives CASSLGTGISGPGNTIYF.